Listed below are T cell receptor beta chains from one sample, sequenced in a study of blood T cell repertoires in COVID-19. Some clones are missing from TCRdb's copy, which holds only in-frame ones; the method was immunoSEQ multiplex PCR. Of roughly 180,000 clones listed, around four fifths are singletons. The sample comprised peripheral blood. These receptors were obtained from a woman aged 30 to 39 with acute or convalescent COVID-19. Each CDR3 is given with its conserved first and last residue. The order of the fields is J gene, clone size, D gene, V gene, CDR3 protein, CDR3 DNA. D genes are given only for firm matches. The listing skips clone size in some rows; elsewhere it reads once, few, many or a size class.

>TRBJ1-2|.|TRBD1|TRBV3-1/TRBV3-2
CASSAYPGGGGYTF
TGTGCCAGCAGCGCTTATCCAGGGGGTGGGGGCTACACCTTC
>TRBJ1-6|many|.|TRBV28
CASSLAGPKPLHF
TGTGCCAGCAGTTTGGCAGGGCCCAAACCCCTCCACTTT
>TRBJ2-7|.|TRBD1|TRBV6-1
CASTRGTGTYEQYF
TGTGCCAGCACCCGAGGGACAGGTACCTACGAGCAGTACTTC
>TRBJ2-1|.|TRBD2|TRBV6-5
CASREAGGSYEQFF
TGTGCCAGCAGGGAGGCCGGGGGGTCTTACGAGCAGTTCTTC
>TRBJ1-4|few|.|TRBV5-1
CASRSTWPTNEKLFF
TGCGCCAGCAGATCAACGTGGCCAACTAATGAAAAACTGTTTTTT
>TRBJ2-7|.|.|TRBV27
CASSSPSSYEQYF
TGTGCCAGCAGTTCCCCGAGCTCCTACGAGCAGTACTTC
>TRBJ2-7|.|TRBD2|TRBV29-1
CSVDGAGVSEQYF
TGCAGCGTTGATGGAGCGGGGGTTAGCGAGCAGTACTTC
>TRBJ1-5|.|TRBD1|TRBV29-1
CSVAGQSNQPQHF
TGCAGCGTTGCGGGACAGTCCAATCAGCCCCAGCATTTT
>TRBJ2-7|.|.|TRBV12-3/TRBV12-4
CASTLQPRYEQYF
TGTGCCAGCACTCTACAGCCTCGCTACGAGCAGTACTTC
>TRBJ2-1|.|TRBD2|TRBV27
CASSLGIGGLAGGITYNEQFF
TGTGCCAGCAGTTTAGGCATCGGGGGACTAGCGGGAGGGATAACCTACAATGAGCAGTTCTTC
>TRBJ2-7|few|TRBD1|TRBV15
CATQRGGQGTYEQYF
TGTGCCACCCAAAGAGGGGGACAGGGGACCTACGAGCAGTACTTC
>TRBJ2-1|.|.|TRBV6-5
CASSYGLTVYNEQFF
TGTGCCAGCAGCTATGGACTAACTGTCTACAATGAGCAGTTCTTC
>TRBJ1-5|few|.|TRBV5-1
CASSLGYSNQPQHF
TGCGCCAGCAGCTTGGGCTATAGCAATCAGCCCCAGCATTTT
>TRBJ1-5|few|.|TRBV4-3
CASSQVRGVQPQHF
TGCGCCAGCAGCCAAGTCCGGGGGGTTCAGCCCCAGCATTTT
>TRBJ2-2|once|.|TRBV30
CAWSVLVSTGELFF
TGTGCCTGGAGTGTACTAGTAAGCACCGGGGAGCTGTTTTTT
>TRBJ1-6|.|.|TRBV5-5
CASSLLGSSYNSPLHF
TGTGCCAGCAGCTTGTTAGGGAGCTCCTATAATTCACCCCTCCACTTT
>TRBJ2-5|.|TRBD1|TRBV11-1
CASSFYRGEETQYF
TGTGCCAGCAGCTTTTACAGGGGAGAAGAGACCCAGTACTTC
>TRBJ1-2|.|.|TRBV5-4
CASSFVSGLDGYTF
TGTGCCAGCAGCTTTGTATCGGGTTTGGATGGCTACACCTTC
>TRBJ2-5|.|TRBD2|TRBV9
CASSGSGGYETQYF
TGTGCCAGCAGCGGGAGCGGGGGGTATGAGACCCAGTACTTC
>TRBJ1-2|.|TRBD1|TRBV27
CASSSPPRTGRAYTF
TGTGCCAGCAGTTCCCCCCCTCGGACAGGACGTGCCTACACCTTC
>TRBJ1-1|.|.|TRBV7-9
CASSSEAANTEAFF
TGTGCCAGCAGCTCCGAGGCGGCGAACACTGAAGCTTTCTTT
>TRBJ2-5|.|TRBD1|TRBV27
CASSLTGGFVKTQYF
TGTGCCAGCAGTCTGACAGGGGGCTTTGTGAAGACCCAGTACTTC
>TRBJ2-5|.|TRBD1|TRBV29-1
CSVNRGSETQYF
TGCAGCGTTAACAGGGGGAGTGAGACCCAGTACTTC
>TRBJ1-2|.|TRBD1|TRBV10-3
CAIRRDRGYYGYTF
TGTGCCATCAGGAGGGACAGGGGATACTATGGCTACACCTTC
>TRBJ2-7|.|.|TRBV5-1
CASSLRSPTSESSYEQYF
TGCGCCAGCAGCTTGCGATCCCCAACCTCCGAGAGCTCCTACGAGCAGTACTTC
>TRBJ2-1|.|TRBD2|TRBV5-1
CATSLGGSGVLKQFF
TGCGCCACCAGCTTGGGGGGAAGCGGGGTTTTGAAGCAGTTCTTC
>TRBJ1-3|.|TRBD1|TRBV18
CASSGRTGGAGVSGNTIYF
TGTGCCAGCTCCGGACGGACAGGGGGCGCAGGAGTGTCTGGAAACACCATATATTTT
>TRBJ2-5|.|.|TRBV20-1
CSANSQETQYF
TGCAGTGCGAACAGCCAAGAGACCCAGTACTTC
>TRBJ2-1|.|TRBD2|TRBV4-2
CASSQDSGTEQFF
TGTGCCAGCAGCCAAGATAGCGGGACTGAGCAGTTCTTC
>TRBJ1-2|.|.|TRBV19
CASSYGTNVRGYTF
TGTGCCAGTAGCTACGGGACAAATGTTCGTGGCTACACCTTC
>TRBJ2-5|.|TRBD2|TRBV6-5
CAIRTSGTETQYF
TGTGCCATACGGACTAGCGGGACCGAGACCCAGTACTTC
>TRBJ2-1|.|TRBD2|TRBV29-1
CSVGGLGFRSNVNEQFF
TGCAGCGTTGGAGGACTAGGTTTCAGGTCAAACGTAAATGAGCAGTTCTTC